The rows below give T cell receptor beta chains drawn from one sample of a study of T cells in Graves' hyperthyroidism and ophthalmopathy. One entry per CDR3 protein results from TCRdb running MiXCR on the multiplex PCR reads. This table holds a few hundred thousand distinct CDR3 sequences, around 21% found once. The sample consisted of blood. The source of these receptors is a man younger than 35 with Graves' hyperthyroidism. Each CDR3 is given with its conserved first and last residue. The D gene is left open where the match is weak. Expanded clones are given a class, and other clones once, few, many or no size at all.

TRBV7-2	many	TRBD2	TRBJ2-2	CASSSTLTSAGELFF	TGTGCCAGCAGCTCAACCTTGACTAGCGCCGGGGAGCTGTTTTTT
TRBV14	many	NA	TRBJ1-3	CASSQRSGNTIYF	TGTGCCAGCAGCCAGAGAAGTGGAAACACCATATATTTT
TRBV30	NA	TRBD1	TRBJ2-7	CAWSVSSGTGYMYEQYF	TGTGCCTGGAGTGTAAGCTCTGGGACAGGGTATATGTACGAGCAGTACTTC
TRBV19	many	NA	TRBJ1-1	CASSDYMNTEAFF	TGTGCCAGTAGTGATTACATGAACACTGAAGCTTTCTTT
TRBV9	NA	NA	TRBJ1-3	CASSVSGYGNTIYF	TGTGCCAGCAGCGTGTCTGGATACGGAAACACCATATATTTT
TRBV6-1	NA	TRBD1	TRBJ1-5	CASSELGQGTQHF	TGTGCCAGCAGTGAGTTGGGACAGGGAACCCAGCATTTT
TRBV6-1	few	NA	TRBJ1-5	CASRDLLGNNQPQHF	TGTGCCAGCAGGGACCTCTTGGGGAACAATCAGCCCCAGCATTTT
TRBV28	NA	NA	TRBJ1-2	CASSLPRSANYGYTF	TGTGCCAGCAGTCTACCCAGAAGTGCTAACTATGGCTACACCTTC
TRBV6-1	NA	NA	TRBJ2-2	CASRSPETPHTGELFF	TGTGCCAGCAGGTCGCCCGAGACACCCCACACCGGGGAGCTGTTTTTT
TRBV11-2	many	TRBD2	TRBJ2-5	CASSGTTRTSGRQETQYF	TGTGCCAGCAGCGGCACGACGAGGACTAGCGGGCGCCAAGAGACCCAGTACTTC
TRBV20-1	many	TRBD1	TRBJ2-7	CSFGGQGRYEQYF	TGCAGTTTCGGCGGACAGGGAAGGTACGAGCAGTACTTC
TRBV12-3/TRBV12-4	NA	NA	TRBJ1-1	CASSIRTATEAFF	TGTGCCAGCAGTATTAGGACAGCCACTGAAGCTTTCTTT
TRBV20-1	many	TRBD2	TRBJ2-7	CSACRGLAGGGHEQYF	TGCAGTGCTTGTAGGGGACTAGCGGGGGGTGGCCACGAGCAGTACTTC
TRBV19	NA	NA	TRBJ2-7	CASRKRDEQYF	TGTGCCAGTAGGAAGAGGGACGAGCAGTACTTC
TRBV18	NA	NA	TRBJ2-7	CASSPPGLDEQYF	TGTGCCAGCTCACCACCGGGGTTAGACGAGCAGTACTTC
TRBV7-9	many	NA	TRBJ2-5	CASNPPSRETQYF	TGTGCCAGCAACCCCCCGTCCCGGGAGACCCAGTACTTC
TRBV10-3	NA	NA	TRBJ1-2	CAISGPGEAGYTF	TGTGCCATCAGTGGCCCAGGGGAGGCTGGCTACACCTTC
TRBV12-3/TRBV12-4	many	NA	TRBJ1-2	CASSPRGSYGYTF	TGTGCCAGCAGCCCCAGGGGCAGCTATGGCTACACCTTC
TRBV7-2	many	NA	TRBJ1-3	CASSYKTGHTIYF	TGTGCCAGCAGCTACAAAACGGGGCACACCATATATTTT
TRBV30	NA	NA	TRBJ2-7	CAWSVGAPNEQYF	TGTGCCTGGAGTGTAGGAGCTCCCAACGAGCAGTACTTC
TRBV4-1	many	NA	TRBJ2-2	CASSQDPGANTGELFF	TGCGCCAGCAGCCAAGATCCAGGGGCGAACACCGGGGAGCTGTTTTTT
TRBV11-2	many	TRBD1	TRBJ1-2	CASSLDRDSYGYTF	TGTGCCAGCAGCTTAGACCGGGACAGCTATGGCTACACCTTC
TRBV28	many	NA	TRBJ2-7	CASSLLRSYEQYF	TGTGCCAGCAGTTTACTTCGCTCCTACGAGCAGTACTTC
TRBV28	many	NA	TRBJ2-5	CASSLVLAKVETQYF	TGTGCCAGCAGTTTAGTACTAGCCAAAGTAGAGACCCAGTACTTC
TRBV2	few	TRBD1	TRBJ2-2	CASSEVPGTGAGELFF	TGTGCCAGCAGTGAAGTACCAGGGACAGGGGCCGGGGAGCTGTTTTTT
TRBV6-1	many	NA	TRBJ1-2	CASNPGTTIYGYTF	TGTGCCAGCAACCCCGGGACAACGATCTATGGCTACACCTTC
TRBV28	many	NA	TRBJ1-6	CASSLTGGVSPLHF	TGTGCCAGCAGTTTAACGGGCGGGGTCTCACCCCTCCACTTT
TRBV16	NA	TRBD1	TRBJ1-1	CASSQLGVSPGQGMTFF	TGTGCCAGCAGCCAATTAGGGGTTTCCCCGGGACAGGGGATGACTTTCTTT
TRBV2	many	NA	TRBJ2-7	CASSGGTPYEQYF	TGTGCCAGCTCTGGAGGTACCCCCTACGAGCAGTACTTC
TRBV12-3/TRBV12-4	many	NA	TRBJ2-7	CASSLSGSYEQYF	TGTGCCAGCAGTTTGTCCGGCTCCTACGAGCAGTACTTC
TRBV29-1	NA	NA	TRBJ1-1	CSVGRSGTPREAFF	TGCAGCGTTGGACGAAGTGGGACCCCCAGGGAAGCTTTCTTT
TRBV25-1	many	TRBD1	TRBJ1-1	CASRGTGRTEAFF	TGTGCCAGCAGGGGGACAGGGCGAACTGAAGCTTTCTTT
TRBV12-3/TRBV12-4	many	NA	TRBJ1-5	CASSFGGEPQHF	TGTGCCAGCAGTTTCGGGGGCGAGCCCCAGCATTTT
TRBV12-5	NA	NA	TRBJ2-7	CASGLVVRGTAYEQYF	TGTGCTAGTGGTTTGGTAGTTCGCGGGACCGCCTACGAGCAGTACTTC
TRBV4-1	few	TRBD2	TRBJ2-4	CASSLGLAGGSKNIQYF	TGCGCCAGCAGCCTGGGACTAGCGGGGGGAAGCAAAAACATTCAGTACTTC
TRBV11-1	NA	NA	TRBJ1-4	CASSLRDGGAREKLFF	TGTGCCAGCAGCTTACGTGATGGAGGGGCCCGAGAAAAACTGTTTTTT
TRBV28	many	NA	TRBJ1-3	CASSSTFGDGNTIYF	TGTGCCAGCAGTTCAACTTTCGGGGACGGAAACACCATATATTTT
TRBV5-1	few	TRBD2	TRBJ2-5	CASSLYRGGNRETQYF	TGCGCCAGCAGCTTGTATCGGGGGGGGAACCGGGAGACCCAGTACTTC
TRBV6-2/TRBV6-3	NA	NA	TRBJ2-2	CASSGPGGGASGELFF	TGTGCCAGCAGCGGACCCGGAGGGGGGGCCTCCGGGGAGCTGTTTTTT
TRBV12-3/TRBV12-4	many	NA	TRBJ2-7	CASSLSWAGTTRETRELYEQYF	TGTGCCAGCAGTTTAAGCTGGGCAGGCACTACCAGAGAGACTAGAGAACTCTACGAGCAGTACTTC
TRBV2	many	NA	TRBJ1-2	CASSEKWGNYGYTF	TGTGCCAGCAGTGAAAAGTGGGGGAACTATGGCTACACCTTC
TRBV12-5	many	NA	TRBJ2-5	CASGSRTRGETQYF	TGTGCTAGTGGTTCCCGTACTCGGGGAGAGACCCAGTACTTC
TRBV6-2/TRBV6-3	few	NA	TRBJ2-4	CASSYSGEGYIQYF	TGTGCCAGCAGTTACTCAGGGGAAGGATACATTCAGTACTTC
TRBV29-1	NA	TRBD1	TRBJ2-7	CSVDLQGANEQYF	TGCAGCGTTGACCTACAGGGGGCCAACGAGCAGTACTTC
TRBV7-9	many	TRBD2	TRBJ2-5	CASSPGGVETQYF	TGTGCCAGCAGCCCGGGGGGTGTTGAGACCCAGTACTTC
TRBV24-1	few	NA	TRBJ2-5	CATSDSTQSFQETQYF	TGTGCCACCAGTGATTCCACTCAGAGCTTCCAAGAGACCCAGTACTTC
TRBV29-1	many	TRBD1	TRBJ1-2	CSVPGQGNYGYTF	TGCAGCGTCCCGGGACAGGGGAACTATGGCTACACCTTC
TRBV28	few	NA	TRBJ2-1	CASSFGQYESGQFF	TGTGCCAGCAGTTTCGGACAGTATGAGTCTGGGCAGTTCTTC
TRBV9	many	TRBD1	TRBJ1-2	CASSPGQGRDGYTF	TGTGCCAGCAGCCCAGGACAGGGCCGAGATGGCTACACCTTC
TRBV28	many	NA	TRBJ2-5	CASASLGETQYF	TGTGCCAGCGCTAGTCTCGGGGAGACCCAGTACTTC
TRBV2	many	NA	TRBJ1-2	CASSETSHGINYGYTF	TGTGCCAGCAGTGAAACCTCTCATGGAATCAACTATGGCTACACCTTC
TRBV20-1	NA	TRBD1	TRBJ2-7	CSARKQGAYEQYF	TGCAGTGCTAGAAAACAGGGGGCCTACGAGCAGTACTTC
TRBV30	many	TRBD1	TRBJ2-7	CAWSTGGSEQYF	TGTGCCTGGAGCACAGGGGGCTCCGAGCAGTACTTC
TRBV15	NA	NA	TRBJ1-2	CATSRGMDLGYGYTF	TGTGCCACCAGCAGAGGGATGGATCTGGGCTATGGCTACACCTTC
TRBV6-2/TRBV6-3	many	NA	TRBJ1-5	CASKGRWDNQPQHF	TGTGCCAGCAAGGGGAGATGGGACAATCAGCCCCAGCATTTT
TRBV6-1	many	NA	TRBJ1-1	CASTGGHNTEAFF	TGTGCCAGCACCGGGGGACACAACACTGAAGCTTTCTTT
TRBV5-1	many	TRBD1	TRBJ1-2	CASSAGTDYGYTF	TGCGCCAGCAGCGCCGGGACAGACTATGGCTACACCTTC
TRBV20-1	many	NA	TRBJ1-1	CSGTGIPGTEAFF	TGCAGTGGTACAGGGATCCCAGGCACTGAAGCTTTCTTT
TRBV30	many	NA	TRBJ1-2	CACLGTANYGYTF	TGTGCCTGCCTCGGGACTGCTAACTATGGCTACACCTTC